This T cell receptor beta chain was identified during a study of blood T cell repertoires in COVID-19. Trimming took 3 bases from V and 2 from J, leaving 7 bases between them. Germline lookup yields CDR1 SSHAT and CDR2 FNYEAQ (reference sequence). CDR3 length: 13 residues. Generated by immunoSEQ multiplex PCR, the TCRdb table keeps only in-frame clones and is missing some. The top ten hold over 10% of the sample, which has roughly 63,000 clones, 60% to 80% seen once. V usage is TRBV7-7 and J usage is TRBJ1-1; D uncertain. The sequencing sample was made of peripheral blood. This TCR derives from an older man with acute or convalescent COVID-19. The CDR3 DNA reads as TGTGCCAGCAGCTTTTCCCCAAACACTGAAGCTTTCTTT. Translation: CASSFSPNTEAFF.